Below, one T cell receptor beta chain is given with its context. The time point was: after dendritic cell vaccination, including at tumor progression/relapse. PBMC were collected before vaccination, two weeks after the third vaccination, and at progression. This sample was taken from a study of glioma-infiltrating T cells after dendritic cell vaccination. Only in-frame clones appear in the TCRdb table, and some are missing; sequencing was by immunoSEQ multiplex PCR. Of approximately 85,000 clones listed, 85% were seen once; the top ten hold about 8.5%. Germline CDR1 is SGHDN and CDR2 is FVKESK. Deletions cut 10 bases from V and 2 bases from J, with 18 bases between. The CDR3 has 14 residues.

This clonotype was obtained from a human donor with glioblastoma. The J gene is TRBJ2-7, the V gene TRBV14, with D possibly being TRBD1 (6 bases). The sequenced sample was blood, obtained after dendritic cell vaccination. In nucleotides, the CDR3 is TGTGCCACCGCCCCCGGGACACCACCCTACGAGCAGTACTTC. It translates to CATAPGTPPYEQYF.